This T cell receptor beta chain originates from a study of naive and memory T cell subsets. The beta constant-region primer was an equimolar mix of two oligonucleotides covering TRBC1 and TRBC2. The ligated cDNA underwent four PCR rounds using SP2 and nested alpha and beta constant-region primers. TCRdb used MiXCR to reprocess the UMI-ligation and nested PCR reads, holding one entry per CDR3 protein. The top ten hold 1.2% of the sample, which has tens of thousands of distinct CDR3 sequences, around 9% seen once. Many counts were recorded for this clonotype. CDR3 length equals 16 residues. V lost 1 base to trimming and J lost 2 bases; unmatched junction nucleotides: 5. The germline V gene encodes CDR1 LGHDT and CDR2 YNNKEL (reference sequence).

The specimen was naive CD8+ T cells from blood. The chain is built from TRBV3-1 and TRBJ2-3; TRBD2 aligns across 8 bases. The clonotype comes from a human donor in good health. The CDR3 DNA is TGTGCCAGCAGCCAAGGGACTAGCCTATTCACAGATACGCAGTATTTT. This sequence encodes CASSQGTSLFTDTQYF.